This T cell receptor beta chain originates from a study of blood T cell repertoires in COVID-19. Study-wide background: Specimens from acute and convalescent COVID-19 originated in the United States, Italy and Spain. The analysed material was cDNA or gDNA that came from T cells, B-cell-depleted T cells, or PBMCs.

Generated by immunoSEQ multiplex PCR, the TCRdb table keeps only in-frame clones and is missing some. The data show about 130,000 clones, approximately 86% seen once. The CDR3 sequence is 13 residues long. Germline V gives CDR1 SQVTM, CDR2 ANQGSEA. The V and J ends lost 8 bases and 7 bases, in that order; junction bases with no gene match: 8. The chain has TRBV29-1 and TRBJ1-1, with 12 bases that match TRBD1. The source of this sequence is a woman aged 65 to 85 with COVID-19, enrolled during active disease. Material for sequencing was peripheral blood. The chain's CDR3 is CSLQGQGAGEAFF. The CDR3 bases are TGCAGCCTACAGGGACAGGGGGCTGGTGAAGCTTTCTTT. Supplemented by reference TRBV29-1 and TRBJ1-1, the full variable domain reads SAVISQKPSRDICQRGTSLTIQCQVDSQVTMMFWYRQQPGQSLTLIATANQGSEATYESGFVIDKFPISRPNLTFSTLTVSNMSPEDSSIYLCSLQGQGAGEAFFGQGTRLTVV.